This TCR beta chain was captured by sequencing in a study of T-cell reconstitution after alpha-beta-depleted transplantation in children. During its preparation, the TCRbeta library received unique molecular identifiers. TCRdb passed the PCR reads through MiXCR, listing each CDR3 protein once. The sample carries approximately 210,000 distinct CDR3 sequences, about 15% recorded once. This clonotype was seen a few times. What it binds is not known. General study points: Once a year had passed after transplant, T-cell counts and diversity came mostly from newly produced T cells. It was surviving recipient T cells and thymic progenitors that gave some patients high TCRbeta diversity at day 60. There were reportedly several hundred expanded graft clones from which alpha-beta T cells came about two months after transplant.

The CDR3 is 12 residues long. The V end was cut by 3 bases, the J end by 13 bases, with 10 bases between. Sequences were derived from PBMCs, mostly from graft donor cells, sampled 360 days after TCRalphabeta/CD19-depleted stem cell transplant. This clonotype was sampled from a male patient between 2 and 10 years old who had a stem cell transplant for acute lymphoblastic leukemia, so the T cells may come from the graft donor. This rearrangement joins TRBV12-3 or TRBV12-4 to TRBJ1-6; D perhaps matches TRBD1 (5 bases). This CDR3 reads CASSFGGEPLHF. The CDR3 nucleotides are TGTGCCAGCAGTTTTGGGGGGGAGCCCCTCCACTTT.